This record looks at one T cell receptor (beta chain) sequence and its context. The assay was immunoSEQ multiplex PCR, and TCRdb's table has in-frame clones only and misses some. The top ten hold approximately 0.15% of the sample, which has 50,000 to 60,000 clones, approximately 90% seen once. The germline V gene has CDR1 MGHDK and CDR2 SYGVNS. This CDR3 has 15 residues. V lost 1 base to trimming and J lost 1 base, with 7 bases between them. This sample was included in a study of T cell changes during pregnancy in multiple sclerosis. The sample was CD4+ T cells from peripheral blood mononuclear cells, taken after pregnancy. The chain links TRBV25-1 to TRBJ2-2; D gene ambiguous. This receptor was obtained from a female donor in good health, enrolled as a control in a pregnancy study. The CDR3 loop reads CASSEFAGNTGELFF. The CDR3 nucleotides read TGTGCCAGCAGTGAATTTGCAGGGAACACCGGGGAGCTGTTTTTT.